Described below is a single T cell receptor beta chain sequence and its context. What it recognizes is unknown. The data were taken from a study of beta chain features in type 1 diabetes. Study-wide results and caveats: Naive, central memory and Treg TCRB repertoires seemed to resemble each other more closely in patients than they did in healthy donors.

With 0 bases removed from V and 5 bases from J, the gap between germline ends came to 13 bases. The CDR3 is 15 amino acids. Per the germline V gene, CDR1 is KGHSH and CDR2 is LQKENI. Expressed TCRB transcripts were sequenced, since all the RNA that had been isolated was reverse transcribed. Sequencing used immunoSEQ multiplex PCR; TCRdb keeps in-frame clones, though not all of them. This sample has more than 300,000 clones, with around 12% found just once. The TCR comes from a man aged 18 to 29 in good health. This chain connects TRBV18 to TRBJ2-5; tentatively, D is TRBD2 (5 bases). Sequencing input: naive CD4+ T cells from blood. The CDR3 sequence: CASSPPSRGRETQYF. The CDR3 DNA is TGTGCCAGCTCACCACCCTCCCGAGGGCGGGAGACCCAGTACTTC.